This T cell receptor beta chain was sequenced for a study of shared clonotypes between healthy human individuals. Using immunoSEQ multiplex PCR, the repertoire was profiled, and TCRdb retains in-frame clones only, with some absent. The table records 1,100,000 or so clones, 70% to 80% of them present only once. Study findings and constraints: Compared with memory subsets, naive subsets generally had larger estimated richness. Few donors restricted represented genetic and exposure-history diversity.

As for this clone: Its antigen is as yet unknown.

In the CD4+ fraction, cells were divided into CD45RA+ naive and CD45RA-negative memory subsets. The CDR3 runs 16 residues. Germline CDR1 SGHTA, CDR2 FQGNSA. Trimming removed 2 bases from V and 0 bases from J, with 11 bases in between. The receptor was isolated from a man in his late teens or twenties in good health. Some clones in this sample may be carry-over from other donors' samples. This chain joins TRBV7-2 and TRBJ2-1, with D uncertain. The sequenced material came from memory CD4+ T cells from PBMCs. Subset of the sample: CD45RA-negative fraction. Written as DNA, the CDR3 is TGTGCCAGCAGCTTAAACCGGGCGAGCTCCTACAATGAGCAGTTCTTC. It translates to CASSLNRASSYNEQFF.